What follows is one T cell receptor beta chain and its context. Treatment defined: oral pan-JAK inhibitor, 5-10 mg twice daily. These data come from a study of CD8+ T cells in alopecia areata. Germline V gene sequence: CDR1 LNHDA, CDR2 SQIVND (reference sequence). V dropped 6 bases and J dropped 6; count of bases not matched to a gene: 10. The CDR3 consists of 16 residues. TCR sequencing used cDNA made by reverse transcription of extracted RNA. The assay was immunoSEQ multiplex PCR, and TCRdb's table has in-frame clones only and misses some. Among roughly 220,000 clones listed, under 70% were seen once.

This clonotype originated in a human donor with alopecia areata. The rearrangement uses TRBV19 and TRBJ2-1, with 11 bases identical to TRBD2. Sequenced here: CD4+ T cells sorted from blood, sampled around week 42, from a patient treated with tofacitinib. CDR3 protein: CASRDLAGGIGNEQFF. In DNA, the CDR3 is TGTGCCAGTAGGGATCTAGCGGGGGGAATCGGCAATGAGCAGTTCTTC.